This section outlines one TCR beta chain sequence together with its context. The sample comes from a study of shared clonotypes between healthy human individuals. Deletions cut 7 bases from V and 3 bases from J, with 16 bases between. This CDR3 contains 15 residues. Looked up from germline, CDR1 is LNHDA and CDR2 is SQIVND (reference sequence). Assay execution took place at the deep level. As processed by the authors: Without quality scores, immunoSEQ junctional reads could not be filtered like full-length reads. The table came from immunoSEQ multiplex PCR; TCRdb's copy has only in-frame clones and leaves some out. The DNA gave D and trimming, while V, J and clone size come from that table. Of roughly 660,000 clones in the sample, 80% to 95% were seen once.

Sequenced sample: memory CD8+ T cells from PBMCs. The subset here: CD45RO+ cells pooled with CCR7-negative TemRA cells. The clonotype was recovered from a man between 18 and 29 years old in good health. Some clones in this sample may be carry-over from other donors' samples. The chain joins TRBV19 to TRBJ1-5; D remains ambiguous. CDR3 protein: CASTLTGSYNQPQHF. The CDR3 DNA follows: TGTGCCAGTACCCTAACCGGGTCTTACAATCAGCCCCAGCATTTT.